This is a list of T cell receptor beta chains from one sample in a study of identifying expanded T cells in peripheral blood. TCRdb keeps only in-frame clones here, not all; method: immunoSEQ multiplex PCR. The sample shows 100,000 or so clones, approximately 88% of them seen only once. The sequenced sample consisted of blood. Receptor source: a person aged 18 to 75 in good health. CDR3s include the opening cysteine and the closing phenylalanine or tryptophan. Each record gives: J gene, D gene, V gene, clone size, CDR3 protein, CDR3 DNA. D genes are given only for firm matches. The listing skips clone size in some rows; elsewhere it reads once, few, many or a size class.

TRBJ1-1,.,TRBV10-2,.,CASSDHQPGIDEAFF,TGCGCCAGCAGTGACCACCAGCCCGGGATAGATGAAGCTTTCTTT
TRBJ2-1,.,TRBV5-1,.,CASSLAQANEQFF,TGCGCCAGCAGCTTGGCCCAGGCCAATGAGCAGTTCTTC
TRBJ2-5,.,TRBV5-1,once,CASRNWQETQYF,TGCGCCAGCAGGAATTGGCAAGAGACCCAGTACTTC
TRBJ1-3,TRBD1,TRBV12-5,.,CASGLPTGGGRNTIYF,TGTGCTAGTGGTTTGCCCACAGGGGGAGGGAGAAACACCATATATTTT
TRBJ1-1,.,TRBV27,.,CASSLSGGMNTEAFF,TGTGCCAGCAGTTTATCGGGGGGAATGAACACTGAAGCTTTCTTT
TRBJ2-2,TRBD1,TRBV4-2,.,CASSKGFDGRQGRTGELFF,TGTGCCAGCAGCAAGGGCTTCGATGGGAGACAGGGCCGTACCGGGGAGCTGTTTTTT
TRBJ1-2,.,TRBV6-6,.,CASSSGPYYGYTF,TGTGCCAGCAGTTCAGGACCTTACTATGGCTACACCTTC
TRBJ1-5,.,TRBV6-1,.,CASSEAHRRPYSNQPQHF,TGTGCCAGCAGTGAAGCCCATCGGCGGCCCTATAGCAATCAGCCCCAGCATTTT
TRBJ1-2,.,TRBV19,.,CASSRWGGSYGYTF,TGTGCCAGTAGTCGTTGGGGAGGCTCTTATGGCTACACCTTC
TRBJ2-7,.,TRBV19,.,CASSIVGVIGPDSYEQYF,TGTGCCAGTAGTATAGTGGGAGTTATAGGGCCTGACTCCTACGAGCAGTACTTC
TRBJ2-3,.,TRBV5-5,.,CASTLGHLTDTQYF,TGTGCCAGCACCCTGGGACACCTCACAGATACGCAGTATTTT
TRBJ2-5,TRBD1,TRBV7-9,.,CASSRDSQETQYF,TGTGCCAGCAGCCGGGACAGCCAAGAGACCCAGTACTTC
TRBJ1-2,.,TRBV11-3,.,CASSYPDTSLLNYGYTF,TGTGCCAGCAGCTACCCGGACACCTCCTTACTTAACTATGGCTACACCTTC
TRBJ1-5,.,TRBV2,few,CASRGPSGNQPQHF,TGTGCCAGCCGTGGACCCTCCGGGAATCAGCCCCAGCATTTT
TRBJ2-7,.,TRBV25-1,.,CASSEYTKGTAIYEQYF,TGTGCCAGCAGTGAATACACCAAGGGGACGGCTATCTACGAGCAGTACTTC
TRBJ2-3,TRBD2,TRBV5-4,.,CASSPQSGGSADTQYF,TGTGCCAGCAGCCCTCAAAGCGGGGGCAGCGCAGATACGCAGTATTTT
TRBJ1-4,TRBD1,TRBV2,.,CASHDTGGREKLFF,TGTGCCAGCCATGACACAGGGGGAAGGGAAAAACTGTTTTTT
TRBJ1-2,.,TRBV19,once,CASTTARGDYGYTF,TGTGCCAGTACTACCGCGCGAGGTGACTATGGCTACACCTTC
TRBJ2-7,TRBD2,TRBV5-4,.,CASSLTAGGPSYEQYF,TGTGCCAGCAGCCTCACAGCGGGAGGCCCCTCCTACGAGCAGTACTTC
TRBJ1-5,.,TRBV7-9,.,CASSDQTGVEPQHF,TGTGCCAGCAGCGATCAGACAGGCGTGGAGCCCCAGCATTTT
TRBJ2-3,.,TRBV4-2,few,CASSQDKTTDTQYF,TGTGCCAGCAGCCAAGATAAGACGACAGATACGCAGTATTTT
TRBJ2-7,.,TRBV7-9,.,CASSLSPLTYEQYF,TGTGCCAGCAGCTTATCCCCACTCACCTACGAGCAGTACTTC
TRBJ1-2,.,TRBV4-2,.,CASSQGNQGRLGYTF,TGTGCCAGCAGCCAAGGCAATCAGGGGCGTCTAGGCTACACCTTC
TRBJ2-7,.,TRBV14,.,CASSQTLFDYEQYF,TGTGCCAGCAGCCAAACCCTATTTGACTACGAGCAGTACTTC
TRBJ2-2,.,TRBV5-1,.,CASREQAYTGELFF,TGCGCCAGCAGAGAACAGGCGTACACCGGGGAGCTGTTTTTT
TRBJ2-4,.,TRBV9,.,CASSVGGWNIQYF,TGTGCCAGCAGCGTAGGGGGTTGGAACATTCAGTACTTC
TRBJ2-7,TRBD2,TRBV28,.,CASSGGRPYEQYF,TGTGCCAGCAGTGGCGGGAGGCCCTACGAGCAGTACTTC
TRBJ1-6,TRBD1,TRBV10-2,few,CASSEQGAISSPLHF,TGCGCCAGCAGTGAGCAGGGGGCCATAAGTTCACCCCTCCACTTT
TRBJ2-5,.,TRBV2,.,CASSGIPRETQYF,TGTGCCAGCAGTGGAATCCCGAGGGAGACCCAGTACTTC
TRBJ1-5,.,TRBV19,.,CASSINVRAGGPQHF,TGTGCCAGTAGTATAAATGTCCGGGCCGGGGGGCCCCAGCATTTT
TRBJ1-2,.,TRBV9,.,CASSARYQGGYTF,TGTGCCAGCAGCGCGCGCTATCAGGGAGGCTACACCTTC
TRBJ2-1,.,TRBV7-9,.,CASSHAEGYNEQFF,TGTGCCAGCAGCCACGCTGAGGGCTACAATGAGCAGTTCTTC
TRBJ1-3,.,TRBV6-5,.,CASRRAGTLGNTIYF,TGTGCCAGCCGCCGTGCGGGGACGCTAGGAAACACCATATATTTT
TRBJ2-1,TRBD2,TRBV6-6,.,CASSYSRAGEEFF,TGTGCCAGCAGTTACTCGAGGGCGGGAGAGGAGTTCTTC
TRBJ2-7,.,TRBV10-3,.,CAISPGQTYEQYF,TGTGCCATCAGCCCCGGACAGACCTACGAGCAGTACTTC
TRBJ2-1,TRBD2,TRBV7-9,.,CASSSGLAGGAIYNEQFF,TGTGCCAGCAGCTCCGGACTAGCGGGAGGAGCGATCTACAATGAGCAGTTCTTC
TRBJ2-1,TRBD2,TRBV2,.,CASSEQSSGAGEQFF,TGTGCCAGCAGTGAACAGTCTAGCGGAGCGGGTGAGCAGTTCTTC